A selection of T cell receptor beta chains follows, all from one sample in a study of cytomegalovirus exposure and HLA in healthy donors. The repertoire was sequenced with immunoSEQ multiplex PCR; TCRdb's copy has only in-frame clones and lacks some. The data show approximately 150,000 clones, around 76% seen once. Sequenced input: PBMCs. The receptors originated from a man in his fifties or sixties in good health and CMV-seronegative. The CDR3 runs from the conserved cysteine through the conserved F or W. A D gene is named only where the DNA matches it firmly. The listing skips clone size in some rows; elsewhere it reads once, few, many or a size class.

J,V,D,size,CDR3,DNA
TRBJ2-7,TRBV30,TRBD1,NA,CAWSLTGGGYEQYF,TGTGCCTGGAGTTTAACAGGGGGCGGCTACGAGCAGTACTTC
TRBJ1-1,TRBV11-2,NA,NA,CASSFQVNTEAFF,TGTGCCAGCAGCTTTCAGGTTAACACTGAAGCTTTCTTT
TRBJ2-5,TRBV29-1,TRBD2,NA,CSHASGGETQYF,TGCAGCCATGCTAGCGGGGGTGAGACCCAGTACTTC
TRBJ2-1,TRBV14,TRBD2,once,CASSQDPPASGIYNEQFF,TGTGCCAGCAGCCAAGATCCCCCGGCTAGCGGAATCTACAATGAGCAGTTCTTC
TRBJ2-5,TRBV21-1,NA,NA,CASSGDRTEETQYF,TGTGCCAGCAGTGGGGACAGAACGGAAGAGACCCAGTACTTC
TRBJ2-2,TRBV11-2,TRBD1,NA,CASSLGTGPPGELFF,TGTGCCAGCAGCTTAGGGACAGGGCCCCCCGGGGAGCTGTTTTTT
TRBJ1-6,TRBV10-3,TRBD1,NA,CAISVQQGDYNSPLHF,TGTGCCATCAGTGTACAACAGGGGGACTATAATTCACCCCTCCACTTT
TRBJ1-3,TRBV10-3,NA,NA,CATLPVAFGNTIYF,TGTGCCACCCTTCCGGTTGCATTCGGAAACACCATATATTTT
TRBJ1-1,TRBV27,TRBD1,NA,CASSLRAGTDVNTEAFF,TGTGCCAGCAGTTTGCGAGCTGGGACAGACGTGAACACTGAAGCTTTCTTT
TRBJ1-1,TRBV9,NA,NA,CASSRGHMNTEAFF,TGTGCCAGCAGCCGAGGGCATATGAACACTGAAGCTTTCTTT
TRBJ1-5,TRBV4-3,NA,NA,CASSQGIGVGATGNQPQHF,TGCGCCAGCAGCCAAGGGATTGGGGTAGGGGCCACTGGCAATCAGCCCCAGCATTTT
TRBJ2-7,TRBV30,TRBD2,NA,CAWNAGVREQYF,TGTGCCTGGAACGCGGGGGTGAGGGAGCAGTACTTC
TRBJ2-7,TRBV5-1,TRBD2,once,CASGGLVGSRQYF,TGCGCCAGCGGGGGACTAGTCGGTTCCAGGCAGTACTTC
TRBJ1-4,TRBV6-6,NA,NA,CASSYSGATNEKLFF,TGTGCCAGCAGTTACTCGGGGGCTACTAATGAAAAACTGTTTTTT
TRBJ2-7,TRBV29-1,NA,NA,CSVSERAGEQYF,TGCAGCGTTAGCGAGAGGGCGGGCGAGCAGTACTTC